This T cell receptor beta chain comes out of a study of blood T cell repertoires in COVID-19. As for the study in general: Some COVID-19 samples were acute and others convalescent; all came from the United States, Italy and Spain.

A few counts support this clone. Per the authors' pipeline: Amplification from reference gene primers served as the basis for estimated nucleated cell counts. Here immunoSEQ multiplex PCR was the method, and the copy in TCRdb shows in-frame clones only, minus some. V, J and clone size are those of that table, while D and trimming were read from the DNA. Among about 60,000 clones, approximately 88% were seen once, and the ten largest hold roughly 3.9%. The CDR3 has 16 amino acids. V lost 2 bases, J lost 5 bases, and 5 bases stayed unmatched. Germline V gene lookup returns CDR1 MNHEY and CDR2 SVGAGI. The sample comprised peripheral blood. The sequence was collected from a man aged 50-60 years with active COVID-19. V usage is TRBV6-5 and J usage is TRBJ1-6, with 8 bases aligning to TRBD1. In DNA form, the CDR3 reads TGTGCCAGCAGTTACGGACAGGGAGGAGATAATTCACCCCTCCACTTT. Protein sequence: CASSYGQGGDNSPLHF.